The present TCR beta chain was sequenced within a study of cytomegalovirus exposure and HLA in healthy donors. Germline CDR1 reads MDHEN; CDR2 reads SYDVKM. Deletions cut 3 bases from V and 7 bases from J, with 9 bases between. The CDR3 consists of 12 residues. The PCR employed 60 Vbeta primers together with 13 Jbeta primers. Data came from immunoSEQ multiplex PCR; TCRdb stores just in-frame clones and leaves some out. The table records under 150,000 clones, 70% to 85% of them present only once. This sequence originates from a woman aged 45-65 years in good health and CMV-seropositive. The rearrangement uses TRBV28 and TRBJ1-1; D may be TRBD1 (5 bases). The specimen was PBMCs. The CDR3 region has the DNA TGTGCCAGCAGTTTGAAGGGGCGTGAAGCTTTCTTT. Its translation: CASSLKGREAFF.